The 11 T cell receptor beta chains reported below all come from one sample, sequenced in a study of vaccination and CD4 T cells after COVID-19. Which antigens these TCRs recognize remains unknown. Treatment defined: roughly ten-day PBMC culture with coronavirus spike peptide pools or control peptides (ViraFEST assay). An Oncomine TCR Beta short-read assay was used to sequence the DNA from cultured CD4+ T cells. TCRdb itself ran the PCR reads through MiXCR, one entry per CDR3 protein. The sample includes 15,000 to 20,000 distinct CDR3 sequences, 53% of them seen just once. The sequencing here drew on CD4+ T cells from blood, cultured in vitro, taken before SARS-CoV-2 vaccination. The source is a human donor who had recovered from COVID-19.

The genes are TRBV7-3 and TRBJ2-1; no reliable D call. CDR1 is SGHTA and CDR2 is FQGTGA in the germline V gene. V gave up 3 bases and J gave up 0 bases, with 9 bases separating them. The CDR3 extends over 15 amino acids. CDR3 in DNA: TGTGCCAGCAGCTTCAGTGTGGACTCCTACAATGAGCAGTTCTTC. Amino acid sequence: CASSFSVDSYNEQFF. Full variable domain (outside the CDR3, taken from reference TRBV7-3 and TRBJ2-1): GAGVSQTPSNKVTEKGKYVELRCDPISGHTALYWYRQSLGQGPEFLIYFQGTGAADDSGLPNDRFFAVRPEGSVSTLKIQRTERGDSAVYLCASSFSVDSYNEQFFGPGTRLTVL.

This clonotype was observed a handful of times. The V call is TRBV24-1, the J call TRBJ2-5; 7 bases are shared with TRBD2. The CDR3 spans 16 residues. V shed 4 bases, J shed 1 base, and the junction held 8 bases outside the gene matches. From germline, CDR1 is KGHDR and CDR2 SFDVKD. The CDR3 sequence is CATSDIRAGPQETQYF. CDR3 DNA: TGTGCCACCAGTGACATCAGAGCGGGGCCCCAAGAGACCCAGTACTTC.

The rearrangement joins TRBV7-9 to TRBJ1-3; 7 positions agree with TRBD1. Losses at the gene ends were 0 bases for V and 7 bases for J; bases not matched to a gene: 12. There are 17 residues in the CDR3. Germline V gene sequence: CDR1 SEHNR, CDR2 FQNEAQ (reference sequence). CDR3 DNA: TGTGCCAGCAGCTTAGCGCGTGGACAGGCGGCCGGTAACACCATATATTTT. It encodes CASSLARGQAAGNTIYF.

This sequence joins TRBV20-1 and TRBJ2-7, with 9 bases identical to TRBD1. This CDR3 region has 14 residues. Germline CDR1 is DFQATT and CDR2 is SNEGSKA (reference sequence). The V segment lost 4 bases and the J segment 4 bases; nucleotides outside the gene matches: 8. CDR3 sequence: CSATGTGRGYEQYF. The CDR3 DNA reads as TGCAGTGCTACCGGGACAGGGAGGGGGTACGAGCAGTACTTC.

The V gene is TRBV20-1, the J gene TRBJ2-1; 7 positions match TRBD2. CDR1 is DFQATT, CDR2 SNEGSKA, per germline (reference sequence). Unmatched junction bases numbered 7, after V lost 5 bases and J lost 0 bases. This CDR3 has 15 residues. In DNA, the CDR3 is TGCAGTGCTCCCAGAGCGGGGAGCTCCTACAATGAGCAGTTCTTC. It is translated as CSAPRAGSSYNEQFF.

The rearrangement links TRBV4-3 to TRBJ1-5; no reliable D call. V was clipped by 0 bases and J by 4 bases, with 7 bases between them. The germline CDR1 and CDR2 sequences are LGHNA and YSLEER. This CDR3 region has 14 residues. The CDR3 nucleotides are TGCGCCAGCAGCCAAGATGTCGGGAATCAGCCCCAGCATTTT. Translation gives CASSQDVGNQPQHF.

This chain links TRBV20-1 with TRBJ1-2; D ambiguous. The CDR3 is 10 residues long. V lost 3 bases and J lost 5, with 4 bases in between. Germline V gene lookup returns CDR1 DFQATT and CDR2 SNEGSKA (reference sequence). CDR3 in DNA: TGCAGTGCTAGTGGGTATGGCTACACCTTC. Protein sequence: CSASGYGYTF.

This clonotype counts as medium-sized. This chain joins TRBV7-9 and TRBJ2-1; D call uncertain. The CDR3 is 14 amino acids. CDR1 and CDR2 (germline): SEHNR, FQNEAQ (reference sequence). Between the trimmed V and J ends, which lost 10 bases and 3 bases, there was a span of 16 bases. The CDR3 region has the DNA TGTGCCATCGATCGGGCCCGACGCTACAATGAGCAGTTCTTC. Its translation: CAIDRARRYNEQFF.

J is TRBJ1-5 and V is TRBV4-1; the D is unclear. V lost 0 bases and J lost 4, with 10 bases in between. The CDR3 consists of 15 residues. CDR1 and CDR2 (germline): MGHRA, YSYEKL. CDR3: CASSQERLSNQPQHF. In DNA, the CDR3 is TGCGCCAGCAGCCAAGAAAGGCTATCAAATCAGCCCCAGCATTTT.

This chain links TRBV11-2 with TRBJ2-5, with 8 positions matching TRBD2. Germline values: CDR1 SGHAT, CDR2 FQNNGV. Trimming at V came to 4 bases and at J to 7 bases, leaving 8 bases not matched to a gene. This CDR3 contains 14 residues. In DNA, the CDR3 is TGTGCCAGCAGCTATGTTGGACTAGCAGGGACCCAGTACTTC. Its protein is CASSYVGLAGTQYF.

The genes are TRBV18 and TRBJ2-7, with a weak D call TRBD1 (6 bases). The CDR3 is 14 amino acids. V was cut by 2 bases and J by 3 bases, with 11 bases left in between. Germline CDR1 reads KGHSH; CDR2 reads LQKENI. CDR3 bases: TGTGCCAGCTCACCAGGCAGGGGTTTCTACGAGCAGTACTTC. This codes for CASSPGRGFYEQYF.